Listed below are T cell receptor beta chains from one sample, sequenced in a study of blood T cells in healthy people across ages. TCRdb redid the calling of the 5' RACE reads with MiXCR, one entry per CDR3 protein. The profile shows over a million distinct CDR3 sequences, around 40% of them singletons. Source material: blood. These receptors were taken from a woman aged 18-35 years in good health. The CDR3 runs from the conserved cysteine through the conserved F or W. A D gene is named only where the DNA matches it firmly. The size of a clone is reported for some rows only, either as once, few or many, or as a class for expanded clones.

D gene	clone size	V gene	J gene	CDR3 DNA	CDR3 protein
NA	NA	TRBV6-2/TRBV6-3	TRBJ1-4	TGTGCCAGCAGTTACTCGAGTCTGAGTGAAAAACTGTTTTTT	CASSYSSLSEKLFF
NA	few	TRBV12-3/TRBV12-4	TRBJ2-1	TGTGCCAGCAGTGCAGAGGACCATGAGCAGTTCTTC	CASSAEDHEQFF
TRBD2	NA	TRBV29-1	TRBJ2-5	TGCAGCGTTGATCCTAGCGGGAGGGGCTCCTACAATGAGCAGTACTTC	CSVDPSGRGSYNEQYF
NA	few	TRBV29-1	TRBJ2-5	TGCAGCGTTGAAGCTCCGGGGACCCAGTACTTC	CSVEAPGTQYF
NA	NA	TRBV15	TRBJ2-3	TGTGCCACCAGCTCTTTCTCCGGGAGAGCGTTAGATACGCAGTATTTT	CATSSFSGRALDTQYF
TRBD1	NA	TRBV6-2/TRBV6-3	TRBJ2-3	TGTGCCAGCAAGGGACAGAACACAGATACGCAGTATTTT	CASKGQNTDTQYF
NA	NA	TRBV6-2/TRBV6-3	TRBJ2-5	TGTGCCAGCAGGGGACTGTTACAAGAGACCCAGTACTTC	CASRGLLQETQYF
NA	NA	TRBV4-3	TRBJ2-1	TGCGCCAGCAGCCAAGATCGGGCCTACTCCTGCAATGAGCAGTTCTTC	CASSQDRAYSCNEQFF
NA	few	TRBV7-8	TRBJ2-3	TGTGCCAGCAGCTTACGTGCCAGGATCAGCACAGATACGCAGTATTTT	CASSLRARISTDTQYF
NA	NA	TRBV29-1	TRBJ2-7	TGCAGCGTTGCACGCGAGTACAATGAGCAGTACTTC	CSVAREYNEQYF
NA	NA	TRBV4-3	TRBJ2-1	TGCGCCAGCAGCCATGGCACGGATGAGCAGTTCTTC	CASSHGTDEQFF
TRBD2	NA	TRBV2	TRBJ2-7	TGTGCCGGCACTAGCGGGACATCCTACGAGCAGTACTTC	CAGTSGTSYEQYF
NA	few	TRBV12-3/TRBV12-4	TRBJ1-2	TGTGCCAGCAGTTTATATGAAGGGCAAGGGAGTTACACCTTC	CASSLYEGQGSYTF
TRBD1	few	TRBV20-1	TRBJ2-7	TGCAGTGCTAGGTCGGGACAGTCCTACGAGCAGTACTTC	CSARSGQSYEQYF
NA	few	TRBV9	TRBJ1-1	TGTGCCAGCAGCCGAAGGGGACGAGACACTGAAGCTTTCTTT	CASSRRGRDTEAFF
TRBD1	NA	TRBV28	TRBJ2-7	TGTGCCAGCAGCAACGCCCCACGGGACAGTTCCTACGAGCAGTACTTC	CASSNAPRDSSYEQYF
NA	few	TRBV28	TRBJ1-4	TGTGCCAGCAGAATAGGTGGTGATGAAAAACTGTTTTTT	CASRIGGDEKLFF
NA	few	TRBV20-1	TRBJ2-3	TGCAGTGCTATGGGGACTGAGGATACGCAGTATTTT	CSAMGTEDTQYF
TRBD2	NA	TRBV7-2	TRBJ2-3	TGTGCCAGCAGCTTAGAGGGTTGGCTAGCGGGGGGCACAGATACGCAGTATTTT	CASSLEGWLAGGTDTQYF
NA	NA	TRBV29-1	TRBJ2-1	TGCAGCGTTGAAGTTCGGGTCTACAATGAGCAGTTCTTC	CSVEVRVYNEQFF
TRBD1	NA	TRBV20-1	TRBJ2-5	TGCAGTGCTTCCCCTGGACAGGGACAAGAGACCCAGTACTTC	CSASPGQGQETQYF
TRBD2	NA	TRBV11-2	TRBJ2-1	TGTGCCAGCAGGATGCGGGGGGCCTCCAATGAGCAGTTCTTC	CASRMRGASNEQFF
NA	NA	TRBV7-2	TRBJ2-7	TGTGCCAGCAGCTTTAGCGTGGGGGGCTACGAGCAGTACTTC	CASSFSVGGYEQYF
NA	NA	TRBV7-2	TRBJ2-3	TGTGCCAGCAGCTCCCCAAGTCCAGCGGTTAGCACAGATACGCAGTATTTT	CASSSPSPAVSTDTQYF
TRBD1	NA	TRBV29-1	TRBJ1-2	TGCAGCGTTCTTGAAACAGGGGGCTGGGGCTACACCTTC	CSVLETGGWGYTF
NA	NA	TRBV24-1	TRBJ2-7	TGTGCCACCAGTGACCGAGCGGGGACAGCCTACGAGCAGTACTTC	CATSDRAGTAYEQYF
NA	NA	TRBV7-3	TRBJ1-6	TGTGCCAGCAGCTTAGTTGCCTCCTATAATTCACCCCTCCACTTT	CASSLVASYNSPLHF
NA	NA	TRBV3-1	TRBJ1-5	TGTGCCAGCAGCCAAGACTGGGCGGGGCGCCAGCATTTT	CASSQDWAGRQHF
NA	few	TRBV7-8	TRBJ2-1	TGTGCCAGCAGCCCCTGGGGCGGGGTTTACAATGAGCAGTTCTTC	CASSPWGGVYNEQFF
NA	NA	TRBV10-3	TRBJ1-5	TGTGCCATCAGTGAGTTGGACAGACCCAATCAGCCCCAGCATTTT	CAISELDRPNQPQHF
NA	NA	TRBV7-9	TRBJ1-4	TGTGCCAGCAGCTTAACCCTCGATGAAAAACTGTTTTTT	CASSLTLDEKLFF
NA	many	TRBV12-3/TRBV12-4	TRBJ2-5	TGTGCCAGCAGTTTGACAGAGGCGGAGACCCAGTACTTC	CASSLTEAETQYF
NA	NA	TRBV29-1	TRBJ2-1	TGCAGCGTTGAACGCCTCTCCTACAATGAGCAGTTCTTC	CSVERLSYNEQFF
NA	NA	TRBV12-3/TRBV12-4	TRBJ1-1	TGTGCCAGCAGTTTAGTCAGGGGTATCACTGAAGCTTTCTTT	CASSLVRGITEAFF
NA	NA	TRBV28	TRBJ1-5	TGTGCCGGCACCCCGCAGCCAGGTCAGCCCCAGCATTTT	CAGTPQPGQPQHF
NA	few	TRBV20-1	TRBJ2-7	TGCAGTGCGAGCAGTGTTCTCGAGCAGTACTTC	CSASSVLEQYF
TRBD2	NA	TRBV5-1	TRBJ2-4	TGCGCCAGCAGCTTCGGACTAGCGGGAGCGACCTACTATGAGCAGTACTTC	CASSFGLAGATYYEQYF
NA	once	TRBV5-1	TRBJ1-1	TGCGCCAGCAGCTTCGGATGGAACACTGAAGCTTTCTTT	CASSFGWNTEAFF
NA	NA	TRBV4-1	TRBJ1-2	TGCACCAGCAGGGATCATAACTATGGCTACACCTTC	CTSRDHNYGYTF
NA	NA	TRBV4-2	TRBJ2-3	TGTGCCAGCAGCCAAGATTATTCCCTGAACACAGATACGCAGTATTTT	CASSQDYSLNTDTQYF
NA	many	TRBV27	TRBJ2-7	TGTGCCAGCAGCCCGGGACTCCTCTCCTACGAGCAGTACTTC	CASSPGLLSYEQYF
TRBD2	NA	TRBV6-7	TRBJ2-3	TGTGCCAGCAGTCGCGGGGGGGCAGGAGATACGCAGTATTTT	CASSRGGAGDTQYF
NA	few	TRBV5-1	TRBJ2-1	TGCGCCAGCAGCTTGAGTAGCGTAAGCAATGAGCAGTTCTTC	CASSLSSVSNEQFF
NA	NA	TRBV7-8	TRBJ1-1	TGTGCCAGCAGCTTAGATCCGGGAGCGGACACTGAAGCTTTCTTT	CASSLDPGADTEAFF
NA	NA	TRBV7-6	TRBJ2-5	TGTGCCAGCAGCTTAGCGGGAGGACAGCTCCAAGAGACCCAGTACTTC	CASSLAGGQLQETQYF
NA	few	TRBV14	TRBJ1-1	TGTGCCAGCAGCCCCGGCCAGAAGACGAACACTGAAGCTTTCTTT	CASSPGQKTNTEAFF
TRBD1	NA	TRBV6-5	TRBJ2-5	TGTGCCAGCAGCACCGGGACAGGGTGCAAGCAGTACTTC	CASSTGTGCKQYF
NA	NA	TRBV28	TRBJ1-2	TGTGCCAGCAGTGATATAACGGGTTACTATGGCTACACCTTC	CASSDITGYYGYTF
NA	NA	TRBV6-6	TRBJ2-3	TGTGCCAGCAGGGTCCGGGACACGAGCACAGATACGCAGTATTTT	CASRVRDTSTDTQYF
NA	few	TRBV4-1	TRBJ1-1	TGCGCCAGCAGCCAATGGGATGGGAACACTGAAGCTTTCTTT	CASSQWDGNTEAFF
NA	NA	TRBV7-2	TRBJ2-7	TGTGCCAGCAGCCTCCGATGGACAGAGACCTACGAGCAGTACTTC	CASSLRWTETYEQYF
NA	NA	TRBV9	TRBJ2-5	TGTGCCAGCAGCGTAGAAAAGGGGAGCTGGCCAGAGGCCCAGTACTTC	CASSVEKGSWPEAQYF